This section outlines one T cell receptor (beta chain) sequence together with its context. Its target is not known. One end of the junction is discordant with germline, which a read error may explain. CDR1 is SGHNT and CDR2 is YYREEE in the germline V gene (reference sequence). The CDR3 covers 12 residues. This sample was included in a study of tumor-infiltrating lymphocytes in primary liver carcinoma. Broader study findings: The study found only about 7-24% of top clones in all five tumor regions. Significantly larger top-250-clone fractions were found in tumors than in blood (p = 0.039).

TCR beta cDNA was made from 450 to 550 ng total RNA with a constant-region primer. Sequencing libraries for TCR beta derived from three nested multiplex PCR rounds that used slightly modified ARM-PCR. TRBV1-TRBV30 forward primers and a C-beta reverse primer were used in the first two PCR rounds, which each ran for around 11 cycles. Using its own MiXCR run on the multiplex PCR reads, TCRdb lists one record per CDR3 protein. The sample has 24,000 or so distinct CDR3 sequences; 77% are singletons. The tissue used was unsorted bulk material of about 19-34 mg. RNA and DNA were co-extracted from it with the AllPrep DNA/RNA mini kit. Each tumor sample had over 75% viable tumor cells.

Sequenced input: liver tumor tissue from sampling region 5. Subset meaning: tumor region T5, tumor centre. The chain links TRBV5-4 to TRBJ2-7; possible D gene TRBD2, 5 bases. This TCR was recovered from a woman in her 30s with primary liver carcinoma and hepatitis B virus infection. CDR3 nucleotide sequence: TGTTCCAGTAGCTTCATGCGGGACGAGCAGTACTTC. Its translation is CSSSFMRDEQYF.